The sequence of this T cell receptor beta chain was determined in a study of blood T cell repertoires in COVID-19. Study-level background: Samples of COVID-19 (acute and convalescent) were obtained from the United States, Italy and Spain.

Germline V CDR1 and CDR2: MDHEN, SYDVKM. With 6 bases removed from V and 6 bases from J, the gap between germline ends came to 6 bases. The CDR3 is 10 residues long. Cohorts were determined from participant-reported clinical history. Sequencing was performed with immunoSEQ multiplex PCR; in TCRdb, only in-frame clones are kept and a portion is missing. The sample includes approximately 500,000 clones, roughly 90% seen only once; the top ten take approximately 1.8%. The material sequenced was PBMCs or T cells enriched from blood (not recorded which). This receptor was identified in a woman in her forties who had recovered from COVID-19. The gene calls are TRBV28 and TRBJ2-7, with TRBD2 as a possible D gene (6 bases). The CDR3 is CASRGGEQYF. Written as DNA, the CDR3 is TGTGCCAGCAGGGGAGGCGAGCAGTACTTC.